This entry lists 3 T cell receptor beta chains sequenced from one sample in a study of regulatory dendritic cells for organ transplantation. The antigens these receptors bind are not known. Sorted T cells were CFSE-labeled and cultured 4 to 5 days with allogeneic regulatory or mature dendritic cells at 1:10. Profiled with immunoSEQ multiplex PCR; TCRdb holds only in-frame clones, not every one. Among roughly 12,000 clones listed, 74% were seen once. Sequencing used naive CD4+ T cells from blood cultured with regulatory dendritic cells. Subset described: CD45RA+ naive T cells. These receptors were obtained from a human donor in good health.

The chain combines TRBV9 with TRBJ2-5; 8 nucleotides match TRBD2. Germline loops: CDR1 SGDLS, CDR2 YYNGEE. With 3 bases clipped from V and 1 base from J, the junction kept 2 bases outside the gene matches. The CDR3 covers 14 residues. The CDR3 sequence is CASSAGLAQETQYF. The CDR3 DNA is TGTGCCAGCAGCGCCGGACTAGCCCAAGAGACCCAGTACTTC.

This sequence joins TRBV18 and TRBJ2-1; 9 nucleotides line up with TRBD1. Germline-derived CDR1 and CDR2 are KGHSH and LQKENI. J lost 9 bases, V lost 6 bases, and 9 bases had no gene match. This CDR3 region has 14 residues. DNA of the CDR3: TGTGCCAGCTCCCAAGGGACAGGGACGCTTGAGCAGTTCTTC. Encoded protein: CASSQGTGTLEQFF. Looking up the rest from reference TRBV18 and TRBJ2-1 gives the full variable domain: NAGVMQNPRHLVRRRGQEARLRCSPMKGHSHVYWYRQLPEEGLKFMVYLQKENIIDESGMPKERFSAEFPKEGPSILRIQQVVRGDSAAYFCASSQGTGTLEQFFGPGTRLTVL.

The rearrangement uses TRBV2 and TRBJ2-2, with D uncertain. The CDR3 has 15 amino acids. Per germline, CDR1 SNHLY and CDR2 FYNNEI. Trimming removed 2 bases at V and 2 bases at J, with 9 bases between. The CDR3 region is CASSELTYNTGELFF. CDR3 DNA: TGTGCCAGCAGTGAATTGACATACAACACCGGGGAGCTGTTTTTT. The whole variable domain, filled in from reference TRBV2 and TRBJ2-2, reads EPEVTQTPSHQVTQMGQEVILRCVPISNHLYFYWYRQILGQKVEFLVSFYNNEISEKSEIFDDQFSVERPDGSNFTLKIRSTKLEDSAMYFCASSELTYNTGELFFGEGSRLTVL.